Sequencing of this T cell receptor beta chain was carried out in a study of CD4 and CD8 cells across lung adenocarcinoma regions. Each CDR3 protein gets one entry after TCRdb re-called the PCR reads with MiXCR. The sample holds 16,000 or so distinct CDR3 sequences, 55% seen once. This CDR3 spans 15 amino acids. Germline V gene lookup returns CDR1 MNHNS and CDR2 SASEGT. V was cut by 6 bases and J by 6 bases, with 18 bases left in between. This clonotype originated in a female donor with lung adenocarcinoma. The CD4 and CD8 labels of this study may be unreliable. The sequenced sample was CD8+ T cells from the center of a lung tumor. The chain couples TRBV6-1 to TRBJ2-1, with D tentatively TRBD2 (5 bases). The CDR3 here is CASRPEGTQFNEQFF. The CDR3 coding sequence is TGTGCCAGCAGACCCGAGGGCACACAATTCAATGAGCAGTTCTTC.